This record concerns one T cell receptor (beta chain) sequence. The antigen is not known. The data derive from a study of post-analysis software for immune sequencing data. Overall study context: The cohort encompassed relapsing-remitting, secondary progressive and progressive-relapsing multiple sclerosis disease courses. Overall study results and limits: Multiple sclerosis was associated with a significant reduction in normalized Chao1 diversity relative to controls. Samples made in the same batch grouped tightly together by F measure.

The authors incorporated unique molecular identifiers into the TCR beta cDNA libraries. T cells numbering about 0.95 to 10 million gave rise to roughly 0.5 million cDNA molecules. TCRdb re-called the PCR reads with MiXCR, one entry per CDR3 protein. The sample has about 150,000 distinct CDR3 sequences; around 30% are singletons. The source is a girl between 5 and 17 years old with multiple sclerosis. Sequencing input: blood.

This CDR3 is CASSTGRVGSTNEKLFF. The CDR3 DNA is TGTGCCAGCAGCACGGGGAGGGTCGGATCGACTAATGAAAAACTGTTTTTT. The chain links TRBV28 to TRBJ1-4; D gene unclear. This CDR3 has 17 residues. Deletions cut 6 bases from V and 2 bases from J, with 19 bases between. From germline, CDR1 is MDHEN and CDR2 SYDVKM.